The clone carrying this T cell receptor beta chain was seen ten or more times. This sample was taken from a study of T cells after yellow fever vaccination. TCRdb re-derived calls from the 5' RACE reads in MiXCR, one entry per CDR3 protein. The sample shows tens of thousands of distinct CDR3 sequences, less than 8% of them seen only once. V was pared by 6 bases and J by 2 bases, with 20 bases between. CDR3 length: 17 amino acids. The chain carries TRBV12-3 or TRBV12-4 and TRBJ1-5; TRBD1 is a possible D gene (5 bases). This clonotype was obtained from a man younger than 35 who received the YFV17D yellow fever vaccine. Sequencing was performed on CD8+ T cells not binding an NS4B(214-222) dextramer, sorted from PBMCs, taken more than 35 days after the first yellow fever vaccination. In DNA, the CDR3 is TGTGCCAGCAGCGACAGTGCCGGTTTGGGTGGCAATCAGCCCCAGCATTTT. This encodes CASSDSAGLGGNQPQHF.